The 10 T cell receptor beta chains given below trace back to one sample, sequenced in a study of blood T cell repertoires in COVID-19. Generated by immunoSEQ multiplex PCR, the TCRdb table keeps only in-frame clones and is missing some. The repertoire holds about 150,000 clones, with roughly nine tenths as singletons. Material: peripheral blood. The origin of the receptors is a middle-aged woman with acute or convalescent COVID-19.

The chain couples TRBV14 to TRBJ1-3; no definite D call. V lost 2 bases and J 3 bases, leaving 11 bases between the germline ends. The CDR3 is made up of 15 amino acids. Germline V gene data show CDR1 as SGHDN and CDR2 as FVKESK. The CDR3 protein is CASSQTRLSGNTIYF. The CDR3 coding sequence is TGTGCCAGCAGCCAAACAAGACTTAGTGGAAACACCATATATTTT.

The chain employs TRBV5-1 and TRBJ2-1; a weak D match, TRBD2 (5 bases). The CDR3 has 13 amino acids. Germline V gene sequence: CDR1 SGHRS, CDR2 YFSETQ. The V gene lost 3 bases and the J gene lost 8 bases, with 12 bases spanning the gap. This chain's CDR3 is CASSYSSSDEQFF. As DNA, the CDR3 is TGCGCCAGCAGCTATTCTAGCAGCGATGAGCAGTTCTTC. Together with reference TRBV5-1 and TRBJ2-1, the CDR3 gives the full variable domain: KAGVTQTPRYLIKTRGQQVTLSCSPISGHRSVSWYQQTPGQGLQFLFEYFSETQRNKGNFPGRFSGRQFSNSRSEMNVSTLELGDSALYLCASSYSSSDEQFFGPGTRLTVL.

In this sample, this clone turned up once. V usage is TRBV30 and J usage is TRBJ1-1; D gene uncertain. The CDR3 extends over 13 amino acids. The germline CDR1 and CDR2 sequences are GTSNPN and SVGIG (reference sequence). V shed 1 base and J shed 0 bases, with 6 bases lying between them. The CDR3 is CAWSAQMNTEAFF. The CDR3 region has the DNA TGTGCCTGGAGTGCACAGATGAACACTGAAGCTTTCTTT.

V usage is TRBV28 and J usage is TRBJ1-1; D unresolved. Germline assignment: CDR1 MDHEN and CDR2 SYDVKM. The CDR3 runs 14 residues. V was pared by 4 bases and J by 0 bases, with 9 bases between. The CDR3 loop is CASSSRGVNTEAFF. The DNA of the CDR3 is TGTGCCAGCAGTTCACGGGGTGTGAACACTGAAGCTTTCTTT.

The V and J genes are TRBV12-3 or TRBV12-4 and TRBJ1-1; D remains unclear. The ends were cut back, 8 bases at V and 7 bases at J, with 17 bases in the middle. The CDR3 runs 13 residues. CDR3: CASHSGPSLEAFF. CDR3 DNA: TGTGCCAGCCATAGCGGACCGAGTCTTGAAGCTTTCTTT.

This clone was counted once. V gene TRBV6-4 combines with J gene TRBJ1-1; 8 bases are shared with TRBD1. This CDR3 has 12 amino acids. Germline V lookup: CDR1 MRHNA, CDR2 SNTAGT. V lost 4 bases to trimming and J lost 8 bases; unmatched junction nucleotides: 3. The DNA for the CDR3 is TGTGCCAGCAGTGCCCGGACAGGGGAAGCTTTCTTT. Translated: CASSARTGEAFF.

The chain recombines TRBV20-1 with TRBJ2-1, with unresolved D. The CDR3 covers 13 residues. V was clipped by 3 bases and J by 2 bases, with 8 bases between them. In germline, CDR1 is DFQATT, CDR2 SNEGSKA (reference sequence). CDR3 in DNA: TGCAGTGCTAGTCCCTCTACCTACAATGAGCAGTTCTTC. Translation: CSASPSTYNEQFF.

The CDR3, as DNA: TGTGCCAGCAGTGAAGCGGGTACAGAAGCTAACTATGGCTACACCTTC. It translates to CASSEAGTEANYGYTF. The genes are TRBV6-1 and TRBJ1-2, with D uncertain. The CDR3 has 16 amino acids. Germline loops: CDR1 MNHNS, CDR2 SASEGT. Trimming removed 0 bases from V and 0 bases from J, with 11 bases in between.

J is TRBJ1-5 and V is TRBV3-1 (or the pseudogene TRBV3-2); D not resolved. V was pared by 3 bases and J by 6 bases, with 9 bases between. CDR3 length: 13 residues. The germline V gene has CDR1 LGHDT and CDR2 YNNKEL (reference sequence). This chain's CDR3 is CASSQSGVQPQHF. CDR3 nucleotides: TGTGCCAGCAGCCAGTCGGGAGTTCAGCCCCAGCATTTT.

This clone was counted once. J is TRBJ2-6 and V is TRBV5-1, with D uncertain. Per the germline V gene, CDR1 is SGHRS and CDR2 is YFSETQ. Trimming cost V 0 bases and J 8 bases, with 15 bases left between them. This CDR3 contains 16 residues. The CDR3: CASSLAEVRHPNVLTF. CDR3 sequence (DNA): TGCGCCAGCAGCTTGGCCGAGGTTCGCCACCCCAACGTCCTGACTTTC.